This T cell receptor (beta chain) was recovered during a study of blood T cells in healthy people across ages. Findings and limits, study-wide: Unsorted PBMC input precluded a conclusive naive versus antigen-experienced comparison.

Primers used in a second PCR of about 6 to 11 cycles were a sample-barcoded 5' primer and a J-beta primer mix. TCRdb reprocessed the 5' RACE reads with MiXCR, giving one entry per CDR3 protein. Of 1.8 million or so distinct CDR3 sequences in the sample, 30% to 40% were seen once. The CDR3 runs 14 residues. Germline V gives CDR1 SEHNR, CDR2 FQNEAQ (reference sequence). The V gene lost 1 base and the J gene lost 5 bases, with 9 bases spanning the gap. As concerns this clonotype: What it binds is not known.

This clonotype originated in a human donor in good health. The chain uses TRBV7-9 and TRBJ1-5, with TRBD1 as a possible D gene (5 bases). The sample taken for sequencing was blood. The CDR3 spells CASSLGGTHQPQHF. The CDR3 DNA follows: TGTGCCAGCAGCTTAGGGGGGACCCATCAGCCCCAGCATTTT.